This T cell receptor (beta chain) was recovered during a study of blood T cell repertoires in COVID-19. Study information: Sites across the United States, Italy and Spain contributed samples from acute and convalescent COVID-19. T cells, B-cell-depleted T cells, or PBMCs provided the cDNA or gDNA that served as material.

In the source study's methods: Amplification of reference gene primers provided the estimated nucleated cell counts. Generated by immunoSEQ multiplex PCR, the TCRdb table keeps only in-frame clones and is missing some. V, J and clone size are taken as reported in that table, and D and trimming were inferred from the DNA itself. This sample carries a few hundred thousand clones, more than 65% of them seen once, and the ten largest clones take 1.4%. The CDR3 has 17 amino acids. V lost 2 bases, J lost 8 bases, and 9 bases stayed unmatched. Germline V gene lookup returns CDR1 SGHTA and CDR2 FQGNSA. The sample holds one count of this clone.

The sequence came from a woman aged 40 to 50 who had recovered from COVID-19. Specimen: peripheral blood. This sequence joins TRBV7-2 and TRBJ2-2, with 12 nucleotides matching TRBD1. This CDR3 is CASSLSWDRGRLGELFF. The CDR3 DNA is TGTGCCAGCAGCTTAAGTTGGGACAGGGGGCGCCTAGGGGAGCTGTTTTTT. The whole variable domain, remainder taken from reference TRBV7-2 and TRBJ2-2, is GAGVSQSPSNKVTEKGKDVELRCDPISGHTALYWYRQSLGQGLEFLIYFQGNSAPDKSGLPSDRFSAERTGGSVSTLTIQRTQQEDSAVYLCASSLSWDRGRLGELFFGEGSRLTVL.